The 28 T cell receptor beta chains below were found in one sample sequenced in a study of T-cell memory formation after mild COVID-19. TCRdb re-called the 5' RACE reads through MiXCR, storing one row per CDR3 protein. The repertoire holds roughly 550,000 distinct CDR3 sequences, with roughly 20% as singletons. Sequenced material: PBMCs or a T cell subset sorted from them (not recorded which). Receptors were obtained from an adult woman who had mild COVID-19 (a few samples of this study predate the infection). Cell type and time point are not known.

This clonotype was seen only a few times. CDR3: CASSVARDPHEQYF. CDR3 DNA: TGTGCCAGCAGCGTAGCTCGCGACCCCCACGAGCAGTACTTC. J is TRBJ2-7 and V is TRBV9; D call uncertain. Trimming left V 0 bases short and J 5 bases short, with 12 bases between. The germline V gene has CDR1 SGDLS and CDR2 YYNGEE. The CDR3 has 14 amino acids.

This clonotype has just a few counts. The chain couples TRBV7-3 to TRBJ2-3; TRBD1 is a possible D gene (7 bases). Germline V gives CDR1 SGHTA, CDR2 FQGTGA. The V and J ends lost 1 base and 0 bases respectively, with 26 bases between them. The CDR3 is 21 residues long. CDR3 bases: TGTGCCAGCAGCTTAATGGCCTCAAAACGGGGGACAGCCTCTAGCACAGATACGCAGTATTTT. This sequence encodes CASSLMASKRGTASSTDTQYF.

Ten or more counts support this clonotype. V and J are TRBV12-3 or TRBV12-4 and TRBJ2-3; D gene unclear. The V end lost 7 bases, the J end lost 5 bases, and 13 bases lay between the germline ends. CDR3 size: 13 residues. CDR3 DNA sequence: TGTGCCAGCACCACAATGGGGTTAGATACGCAGTATTTT. Protein product: CASTTMGLDTQYF.

The chain joins TRBV9 to TRBJ2-5; possibly TRBD1 or TRBD2 for D (6 bases each). CDR3 length: 14 residues. V lost 0 bases and J lost 5, with 11 bases in between. CDR1 and CDR2 from the germline V gene are SGDLS and YYNGEE. The CDR3 loop reads CASSVGGAYETQYF. The CDR3 DNA reads as TGTGCCAGCAGCGTAGGGGGGGCTTACGAGACCCAGTACTTC. Based on the CDR3 plus reference TRBV9 and TRBJ2-5, the full variable domain is DSGVTQTPKHLITATGQRVTLRCSPRSGDLSVYWYQQSLDQGLQFLIQYYNGEERAKGNILERFSAQQFPDLHSELNLSSLELGDSALYFCASSVGGAYETQYFGPGTRLLVL.

The rearrangement links TRBV4-3 to TRBJ2-3; TRBD2 agrees at 7 bases. The germline gives CDR1 LGHNA, CDR2 YSLEER. This CDR3 is built from 19 residues. The J segment lost 0 bases and the V segment lost 0 bases, leaving 12 bases of the junction unmatched. CDR3 region: CASSQEIQRFGGSTDTQYF. The CDR3 bases are TGCGCCAGCAGCCAAGAGATCCAGCGCTTCGGGGGGAGCACAGATACGCAGTATTTT.

The chain is built from TRBV12-3 or TRBV12-4 and TRBJ1-2; D gene uncertain. V lost 5 bases and J lost 2, with 6 bases in between. The CDR3 loop spans 12 amino acids. Written as DNA, the CDR3 is TGTGCCAGCAGTGAAATAAACTATGGCTACACCTTC. Translating it yields CASSEINYGYTF.

The gene calls are TRBV4-3 and TRBJ1-1; D unresolved. Trimming cost V 1 base and J 0 bases, with 6 bases left between them. This CDR3 has 14 amino acids. CDR1 and CDR2 (germline): LGHNA, YSLEER. The CDR3 nucleotides read TGCGCCAGCAGCCAAGGAACCATGAACACTGAAGCTTTCTTT. Its translation is CASSQGTMNTEAFF.

This clonotype was observed a few times. This CDR3 reads CASSLTGKVDQPQHF. CDR3 nucleotide sequence: TGTGCCAGCAGCTTGACGGGGAAGGTGGATCAGCCCCAGCATTTT. The rearrangement uses TRBV7-6 and TRBJ1-5; D is unresolved. The ends were cut back, 3 bases at V and 5 bases at J, with 14 bases in the middle. The V gene's germline CDR1 is SGHVS and CDR2 FNYEAQ. The CDR3 has 15 amino acids.

This clonotype was recorded at least ten times. This chain uses TRBV20-1 with TRBJ2-1; 7 bases map to TRBD2. The V segment lost 1 base and the J segment 3 bases; nucleotides outside the gene matches: 6. In germline, CDR1 is DFQATT, CDR2 SNEGSKA (reference sequence). This CDR3 has 15 amino acids. This CDR3 reads CSARARLAGYNEQFF. The CDR3 DNA is TGCAGTGCTAGAGCTAGACTAGCTGGCTACAATGAGCAGTTCTTC.

V gene TRBV7-8 combines with J gene TRBJ1-5, with TRBD1 identical over 7 bases. Losses at the gene ends were 5 bases for V and 7 bases for J; bases not matched to a gene: 5. CDR3 length: 13 amino acids. The V gene's germline CDR1 is SGHVS and CDR2 FQNEAQ. This CDR3 is CASSQTGPQPQHF. The CDR3 coding sequence is TGTGCCAGCAGCCAGACAGGGCCCCAGCCCCAGCATTTT.

The chain employs TRBV6-1 and TRBJ2-1; 8 bases match TRBD1. CDR3 length: 14 residues. V trimming: 8 bases; J trimming: 4 bases; junction bases outside the gene matches: 7. Per the germline V gene, CDR1 is MNHNS and CDR2 is SASEGT. The CDR3 DNA reads TGTGCCAGCGGGAGAACAGGGGGGTACAATGAGCAGTTCTTC. This sequence encodes CASGRTGGYNEQFF.

This clonotype has more than one count but fewer than ten. The genes are TRBV7-9 and TRBJ1-1; TRBD1 is a possible D gene (6 bases). Trimming took 6 bases from V and 0 from J, leaving 14 bases between them. This CDR3 comprises 15 residues. CDR1 and CDR2 (germline): SEHNR, FQNEAQ (reference sequence). The CDR3 nucleotides read TGTGCCAGCAGAGATACGGGACACTTGAACACTGAAGCTTTCTTT. It translates to CASRDTGHLNTEAFF.

The rearrangement uses TRBV9 and TRBJ1-1; no firm D call. There are 15 residues in the CDR3. V lost 0 bases and J 1 base, leaving 10 bases between the germline ends. Germline lookup yields CDR1 SGDLS and CDR2 YYNGEE. CDR3 loop: CASSVGGLQNTEAFF. CDR3 bases: TGTGCCAGCAGCGTAGGGGGTCTACAGAACACTGAAGCTTTCTTT.

This chain connects TRBV14 to TRBJ1-2, with a weak D call TRBD1 (5 bases). The CDR3 totals 13 residues. The V gene lost 0 bases and the J gene lost 10 bases, with 12 bases spanning the gap. Per the germline V gene, CDR1 is SGHDN and CDR2 is FVKESK. CDR3 protein: CASSQEGGDVYTF. The CDR3 DNA reads TGTGCCAGCAGCCAAGAGGGAGGGGACGTCTACACCTTC.

Many counts were recorded for this clonotype. This chain's CDR3 is CASSYTGRGLSGANVLTF. CDR3 sequence (DNA): TGTGCCAGCAGTTACACGGGCAGGGGCCTCTCTGGGGCCAACGTCCTGACTTTC. V is TRBV6-6 and J is TRBJ2-6, with D possibly TRBD1 on 6 matching bases. The germline gives CDR1 MNHNY, CDR2 SVGAGI (reference sequence). The CDR3 spans 18 residues. Trimming cost V 2 bases and J 0 bases, with 14 bases left between them.

V and J are TRBV7-9 and TRBJ2-7, with TRBD2 as a possible D gene (5 bases). V was clipped by 3 bases and J by 3 bases, with 15 bases between them. This CDR3 comprises 15 residues. Germline V gives CDR1 SEHNR, CDR2 FQNEAQ (reference sequence). The CDR3 DNA sequence: TGTGCCAGCAGCTTGGTGTCGGATAGCGACTACGAGCAGTACTTC. It specifies CASSLVSDSDYEQYF.

This clonotype was seen a handful of times. The rearrangement joins TRBV2 to TRBJ2-7; unclear D gene. V was pared by 3 bases and J by 3 bases, with 3 bases between. Germline V gene sequence: CDR1 SNHLY, CDR2 FYNNEI. The CDR3 length is 11 residues. CDR3 loop: CASSEYYEQYF. The CDR3 DNA follows: TGTGCCAGCAGTGAGTACTACGAGCAGTACTTC.

This clonotype was recorded a few times. V gene TRBV29-1 combines with J gene TRBJ1-2; D possibly corresponds to TRBD1 (5 bases). Trimming shortened V by 4 bases and J by 4 bases, and 19 bases separated the two germline ends. The CDR3 length is 15 residues. The germline CDR1 and CDR2 sequences are SQVTM and ANQGSEA. CDR3 loop: CSVGQGRSSGYGYTF. Here the CDR3 DNA reads TGCAGCGTTGGCCAGGGAAGGTCGAGTGGCTATGGCTACACCTTC.

This clonotype was detected only a few times. The gene calls are TRBV7-6 and TRBJ2-1; either TRBD1 or TRBD2 may fit D (5 bases each). V lost 3 bases and J 9 bases, leaving 9 bases between the germline ends. Germline loops: CDR1 SGHVS, CDR2 FNYEAQ. This CDR3 has 12 residues. DNA of the CDR3: TGTGCCAGCAGCTTCCCCGGGACTGAGCAGTTCTTC. Protein product: CASSFPGTEQFF.

The CDR3 loop is CASSQGTSGRGPYEQFF. DNA for the CDR3: TGTGCCAGCAGCCAGGGGACTAGCGGGAGGGGGCCGTATGAGCAGTTCTTC. V and J are TRBV7-9 and TRBJ2-1; 16 bases agree with TRBD2. The CDR3 is 17 residues long. CDR1 SEHNR and CDR2 FQNEAQ come from the germline V gene (reference sequence). The V segment lost 5 bases and the J segment 8 bases; nucleotides outside the gene matches: 9.

This clonotype has just a few counts. This chain joins TRBV18 and TRBJ2-2; 7 nucleotides align to TRBD2. From germline, CDR1 is KGHSH and CDR2 LQKENI. V lost 3 bases, J lost 6 bases, and 13 bases stayed unmatched. The CDR3 is made up of 17 amino acids. The CDR3 DNA is TGTGCCAGCTCACCTCCCGGGACTATCGGTGGCTCCGGGGAGCTGTTTTTT. Translation gives CASSPPGTIGGSGELFF.

The chain is built from TRBV6-2 or TRBV6-3 and TRBJ2-2, with D uncertain. V lost 7 bases and J lost 4, with 7 bases in between. Per germline, CDR1 MNHEY and CDR2 SVGEGT. This CDR3 is 12 amino acids long. The CDR3 reads CASTRTTGELFF. The CDR3 nucleotides read TGTGCCAGCACCCGGACCACCGGGGAGCTGTTTTTT.

This chain connects TRBV4-3 to TRBJ2-1; D is unclear. V lost 4 bases and J lost 0, with 13 bases in between. Germline CDR1 is LGHNA and CDR2 is YSLEER. The CDR3 totals 16 residues. The CDR3 sequence is CASSPAYTNSYNEQFF. The DNA of the CDR3 is TGCGCCAGCAGCCCCGCCTATACAAACTCCTACAATGAGCAGTTCTTC.

The chain uses TRBV15 and TRBJ1-2; no reliable D call. This CDR3 spans 14 amino acids. Germline assignment: CDR1 LNHNV and CDR2 YYDKDF (reference sequence). V was pared by 1 base and J by 4 bases, with 10 bases between. CDR3 nucleotide sequence: TGTGCCACCAGCAGAGGACGTATCTCCTATGGCTACACCTTC. It translates to CATSRGRISYGYTF.

This chain links TRBV12-3 or TRBV12-4 with TRBJ2-2; TRBD2 aligns across 11 bases. The CDR3 length is 16 residues. The trim removed 3 bases at V and 3 bases at J, leaving 3 bases unmatched. CDR3 sequence reads: CASSFIAGGYTGELFF. Here the CDR3 DNA reads TGTGCCAGCAGTTTTATAGCGGGGGGGTACACCGGGGAGCTGTTTTTT.

V usage is TRBV14 and J usage is TRBJ2-1, with TRBD2 matching 8 bases. Germline CDR1 SGHDN, CDR2 FVKESK. This CDR3 has 14 residues. V shed 3 bases and J 9 bases; nucleotides not matched to a gene: 7. The CDR3 DNA reads as TGTGCCAGCAGCCACCCGGGACTAGTTATTGAGCAGTTCTTC. Translation gives CASSHPGLVIEQFF.

This clonotype was seen a handful of times. CDR3 DNA sequence: TGTGCCAGCAGCCCCCACAGGCAAACCTACGAGCAGTACTTC. Translation gives CASSPHRQTYEQYF. The chain has TRBV7-9 and TRBJ2-7; TRBD1 is a possible D gene (5 bases). Looked up from germline, CDR1 is SEHNR and CDR2 is FQNEAQ (reference sequence). The CDR3 covers 14 residues. V dropped 5 bases and J dropped 2 bases, with 13 bases sitting between them. Full variable domain (rest looked up from reference TRBV7-9 and TRBJ2-7): DTGVSQNPRHKITKRGQNVTFRCDPISEHNRLYWYRQTLGQGPEFLTYFQNEAQLEKSRLLSDRFSAERPKGSFSTLEIQRTEQGDSAMYLCASSPHRQTYEQYFGPGTRLTVT.

V usage is TRBV25-1 and J usage is TRBJ2-7; D gene unclear. Per the germline V gene, CDR1 is MGHDK and CDR2 is SYGVNS. The CDR3 runs 11 residues. V lost 7 bases and J 2 bases, leaving 6 bases between the germline ends. CDR3 residues: CASTLAYEQYF. The DNA for the CDR3 is TGTGCCAGCACCCTTGCCTACGAGCAGTACTTC.